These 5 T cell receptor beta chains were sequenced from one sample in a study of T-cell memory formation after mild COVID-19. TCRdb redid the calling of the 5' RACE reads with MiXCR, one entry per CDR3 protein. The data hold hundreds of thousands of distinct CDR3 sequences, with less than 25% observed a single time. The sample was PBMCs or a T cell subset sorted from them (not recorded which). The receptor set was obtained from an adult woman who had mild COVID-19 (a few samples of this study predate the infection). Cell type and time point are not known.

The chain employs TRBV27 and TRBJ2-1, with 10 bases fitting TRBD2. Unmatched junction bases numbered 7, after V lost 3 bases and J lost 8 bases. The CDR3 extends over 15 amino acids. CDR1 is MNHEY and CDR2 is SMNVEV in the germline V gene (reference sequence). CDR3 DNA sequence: TGTGCCAGCAGTTTTGGGCTAGCGGGAGTCGATGAGCAGTTCTTC. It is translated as CASSFGLAGVDEQFF.

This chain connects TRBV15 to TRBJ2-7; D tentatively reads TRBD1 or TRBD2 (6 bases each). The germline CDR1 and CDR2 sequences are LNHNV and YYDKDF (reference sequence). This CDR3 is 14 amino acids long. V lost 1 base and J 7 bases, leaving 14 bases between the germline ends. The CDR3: CATSRVGGHPEQYF. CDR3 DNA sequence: TGTGCCACCAGCAGAGTGGGGGGACACCCGGAGCAGTACTTC.

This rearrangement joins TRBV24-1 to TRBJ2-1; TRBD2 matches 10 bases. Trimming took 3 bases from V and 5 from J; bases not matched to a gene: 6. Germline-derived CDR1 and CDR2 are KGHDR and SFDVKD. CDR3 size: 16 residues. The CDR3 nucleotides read TGTGCCACCAGTGATATAAGCGGGAGGGATCACAATGAGCAGTTCTTC. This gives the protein CATSDISGRDHNEQFF.

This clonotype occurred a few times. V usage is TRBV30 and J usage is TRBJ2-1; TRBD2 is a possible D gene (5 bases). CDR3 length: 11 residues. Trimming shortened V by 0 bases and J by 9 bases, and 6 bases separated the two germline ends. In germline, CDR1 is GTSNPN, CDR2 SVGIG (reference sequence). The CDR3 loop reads CAWSVRGEQFF. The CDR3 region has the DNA TGTGCCTGGAGTGTACGGGGTGAGCAGTTCTTC.

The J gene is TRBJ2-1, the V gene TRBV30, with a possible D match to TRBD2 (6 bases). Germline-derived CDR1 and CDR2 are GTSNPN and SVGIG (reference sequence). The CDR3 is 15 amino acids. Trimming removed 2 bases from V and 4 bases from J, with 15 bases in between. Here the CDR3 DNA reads TGTGCCTGGAGTACCGGGGGATCTGAGTACAATGAGCAGTTCTTC. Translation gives CAWSTGGSEYNEQFF.